The clone carrying this TCR beta chain was seen a single time. Individuals aged about 18 to 95 years were recruited from fewer than 30 US areas. Researchers sorted participants into cohorts using their self-reported clinical history. TCRdb's table, derived via immunoSEQ multiplex PCR, lists solely in-frame clones and lacks some. The sample includes some 190,000 clones, around 86% seen only once; the top ten take 5% to 7%. The CDR3 covers 12 residues. Per the germline V gene, CDR1 is SEHNR and CDR2 is FQNEAQ (reference sequence). V was trimmed by 3 bases and J by 6 bases, leaving 7 bases between them. This entry is derived from a study of blood T cell repertoires in COVID-19. Study in general: Collection of acute and convalescent COVID-19 samples took place in the United States, Italy and Spain.

This chain links TRBV7-9 with TRBJ2-3; tentative D call: TRBD2 (6 bases). This clonotype originated in a man in his forties with acute COVID-19. Sample: PBMCs or T cells enriched from blood (not recorded which). CDR3: CASSFGGDTQYF. The CDR3 bases are TGTGCCAGCAGCTTTGGGGGGGATACGCAGTATTTT.